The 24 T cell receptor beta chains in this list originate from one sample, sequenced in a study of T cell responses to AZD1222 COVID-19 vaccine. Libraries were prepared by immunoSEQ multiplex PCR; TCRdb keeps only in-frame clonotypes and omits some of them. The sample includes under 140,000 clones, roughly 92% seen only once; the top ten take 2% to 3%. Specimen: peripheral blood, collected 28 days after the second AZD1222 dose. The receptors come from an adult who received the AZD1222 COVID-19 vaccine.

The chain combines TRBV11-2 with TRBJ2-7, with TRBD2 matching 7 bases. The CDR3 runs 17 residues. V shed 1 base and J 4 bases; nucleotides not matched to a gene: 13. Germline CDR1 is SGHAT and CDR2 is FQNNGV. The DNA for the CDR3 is TGTGCCAGCAGCTTAGGTCCGCGGCGAGCGGGGTCTTACGAGCAGTACTTC. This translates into CASSLGPRRAGSYEQYF. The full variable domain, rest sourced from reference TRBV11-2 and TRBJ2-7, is EAGVAQSPRYKIIEKRQSVAFWCNPISGHATLYWYQQILGQGPKLLIQFQNNGVVDDSQLPKDRFSAERLKGVDSTLKIQPAKLEDSAVYLCASSLGPRRAGSYEQYFGPGTRLTVT.

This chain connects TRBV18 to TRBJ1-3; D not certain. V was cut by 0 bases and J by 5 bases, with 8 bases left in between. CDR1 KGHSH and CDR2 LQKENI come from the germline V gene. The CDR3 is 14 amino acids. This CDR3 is CASSPPGTRNTIYF. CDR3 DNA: TGTGCCAGCTCACCACCAGGTACCCGAAACACCATATATTTT.

CDR3 region: CASSYRGYTDEKLFF. CDR3 sequence (DNA): TGTGCCAGCAGCTACCGCGGCTATACAGATGAAAAACTGTTTTTT. V gene TRBV11-2 combines with J gene TRBJ1-4, with unresolved D. V was trimmed by 4 bases and J by 6 bases, leaving 15 bases between them. Germline V lookup: CDR1 SGHAT, CDR2 FQNNGV. The CDR3 is 15 residues long.

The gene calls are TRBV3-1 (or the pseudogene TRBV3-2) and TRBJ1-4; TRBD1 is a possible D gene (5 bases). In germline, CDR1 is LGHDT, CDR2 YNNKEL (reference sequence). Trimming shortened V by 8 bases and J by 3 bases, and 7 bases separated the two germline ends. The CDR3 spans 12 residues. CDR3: CASGGANEKLFF. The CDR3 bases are TGTGCCAGCGGGGGGGCTAATGAAAAACTGTTTTTT.

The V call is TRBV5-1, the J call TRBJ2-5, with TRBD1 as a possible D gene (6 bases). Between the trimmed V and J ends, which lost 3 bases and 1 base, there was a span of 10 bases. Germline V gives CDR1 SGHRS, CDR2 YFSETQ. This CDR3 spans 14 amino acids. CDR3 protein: CASSSEGVQETQYF. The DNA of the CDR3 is TGCGCCAGCAGCTCCGAGGGGGTCCAAGAGACCCAGTACTTC.

The DNA of the CDR3 is TGTGCCAGCAGCCCGGACAGGGCTAGCACAGATACGCAGTATTTT. It encodes CASSPDRASTDTQYF. The J gene is TRBJ2-3, the V gene TRBV7-3; 8 bases fit TRBD1. V was clipped by 5 bases and J by 0 bases; unmatched bases: 4. CDR1 SGHTA and CDR2 FQGTGA come from the germline V gene. The CDR3 runs to 15 residues. Drawing the rest from reference TRBV7-3 and TRBJ2-3, the complete variable domain is GAGVSQTPSNKVTEKGKYVELRCDPISGHTALYWYRQSLGQGPEFLIYFQGTGAADDSGLPNDRFFAVRPEGSVSTLKIQRTERGDSAVYLCASSPDRASTDTQYFGPGTRLTVL.

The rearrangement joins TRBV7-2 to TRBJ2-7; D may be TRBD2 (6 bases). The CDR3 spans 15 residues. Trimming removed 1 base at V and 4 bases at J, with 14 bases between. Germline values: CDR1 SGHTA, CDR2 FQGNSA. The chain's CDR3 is CASSLGRGPLYEQYF. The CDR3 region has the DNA TGTGCCAGCAGCTTAGGGCGGGGACCGCTTTACGAGCAGTACTTC.

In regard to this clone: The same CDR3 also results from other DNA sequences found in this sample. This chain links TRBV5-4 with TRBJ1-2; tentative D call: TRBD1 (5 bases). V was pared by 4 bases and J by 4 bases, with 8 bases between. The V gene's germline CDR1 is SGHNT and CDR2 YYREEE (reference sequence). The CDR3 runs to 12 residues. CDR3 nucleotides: TGTGCCAGCAGCCTCGACAGCTATGGCTACACCTTC. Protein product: CASSLDSYGYTF.

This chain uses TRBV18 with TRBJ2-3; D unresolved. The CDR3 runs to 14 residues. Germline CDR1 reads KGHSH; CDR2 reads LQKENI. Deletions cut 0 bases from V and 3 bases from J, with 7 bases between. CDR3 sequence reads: CASSPPSRTDTQYF. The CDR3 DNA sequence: TGTGCCAGCTCACCACCGTCTCGTACAGATACGCAGTATTTT.

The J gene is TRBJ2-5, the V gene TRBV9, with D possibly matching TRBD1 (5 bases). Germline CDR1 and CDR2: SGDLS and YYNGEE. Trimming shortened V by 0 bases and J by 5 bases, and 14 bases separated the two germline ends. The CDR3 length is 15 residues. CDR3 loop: CASSVEGYRYETQYF. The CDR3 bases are TGTGCCAGCAGCGTAGAGGGCTACAGGTATGAGACCCAGTACTTC.

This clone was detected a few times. The chain's CDR3 is CATAGTGLRETQYF. CDR3 DNA sequence: TGTGCCACCGCCGGGACAGGGTTGAGGGAGACCCAGTACTTC. This chain joins TRBV2 and TRBJ2-5, with TRBD1 identical over 9 bases. The length of the CDR3 is 14 residues. Germline CDR1 is SNHLY and CDR2 is FYNNEI. With 10 bases clipped from V and 5 bases from J, the junction kept 11 bases outside the gene matches.

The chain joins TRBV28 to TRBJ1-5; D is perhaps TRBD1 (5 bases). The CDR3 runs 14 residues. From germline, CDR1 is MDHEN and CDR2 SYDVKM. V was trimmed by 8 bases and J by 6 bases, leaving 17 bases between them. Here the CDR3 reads CASALGGGVQPQHF. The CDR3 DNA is TGTGCCAGCGCCCTTGGGGGGGGTGTTCAGCCCCAGCATTTT.

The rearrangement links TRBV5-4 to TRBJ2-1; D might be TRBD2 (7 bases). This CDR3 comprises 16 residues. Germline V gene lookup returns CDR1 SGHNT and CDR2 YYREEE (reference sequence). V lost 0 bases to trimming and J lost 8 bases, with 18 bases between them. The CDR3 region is CASSLARAGAGHEQFF. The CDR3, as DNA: TGTGCCAGCAGCTTGGCCCGGGCGGGGGCGGGGCATGAGCAGTTCTTC.

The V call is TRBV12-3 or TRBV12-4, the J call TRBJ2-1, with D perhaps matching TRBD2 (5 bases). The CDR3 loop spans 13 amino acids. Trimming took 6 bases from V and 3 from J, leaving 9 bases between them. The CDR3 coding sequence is TGTGCCAGCAGCCCTGACTACTACAATGAGCAGTTCTTC. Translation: CASSPDYYNEQFF.

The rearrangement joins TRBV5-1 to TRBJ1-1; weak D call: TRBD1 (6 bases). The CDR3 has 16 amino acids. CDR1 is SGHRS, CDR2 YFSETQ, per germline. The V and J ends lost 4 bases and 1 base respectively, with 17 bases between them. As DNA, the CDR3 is TGCGCCAGCAGCCGCCCAACTCCGGGACAGAACACTGAAGCTTTCTTT. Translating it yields CASSRPTPGQNTEAFF.

The DNA for the CDR3 is TGTGCCAGCAGCTTGTCTGTTTGGACAGAGACAGATACGCAGTATTTT. Residues: CASSLSVWTETDTQYF. The chain uses TRBV5-4 and TRBJ2-3, with a possible D match to TRBD1 (6 bases). From germline, CDR1 is SGHNT and CDR2 YYREEE (reference sequence). V lost 1 base and J 3 bases, leaving 15 bases between the germline ends. This CDR3 is built from 16 residues.

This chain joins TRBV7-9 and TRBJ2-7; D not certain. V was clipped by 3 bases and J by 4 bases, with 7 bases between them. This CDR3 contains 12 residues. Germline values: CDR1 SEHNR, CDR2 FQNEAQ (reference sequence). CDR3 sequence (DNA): TGTGCCAGCAGCTTTATTCCATACGAGCAGTACTTC. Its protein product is CASSFIPYEQYF.

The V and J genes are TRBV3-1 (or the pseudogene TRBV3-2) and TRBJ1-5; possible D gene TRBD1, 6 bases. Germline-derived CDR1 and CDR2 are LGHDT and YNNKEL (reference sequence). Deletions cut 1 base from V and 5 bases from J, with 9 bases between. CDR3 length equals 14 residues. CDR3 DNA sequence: TGTGCCAGCAGCCAAGGATACAGGGATCAGCCCCAGCATTTT. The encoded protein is CASSQGYRDQPQHF.

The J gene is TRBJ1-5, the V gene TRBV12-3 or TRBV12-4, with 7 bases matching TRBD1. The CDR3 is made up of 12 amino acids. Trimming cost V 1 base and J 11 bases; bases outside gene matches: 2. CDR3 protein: CASSLGDRAQHF. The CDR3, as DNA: TGTGCCAGCAGTTTAGGTGACAGGGCCCAGCATTTT.

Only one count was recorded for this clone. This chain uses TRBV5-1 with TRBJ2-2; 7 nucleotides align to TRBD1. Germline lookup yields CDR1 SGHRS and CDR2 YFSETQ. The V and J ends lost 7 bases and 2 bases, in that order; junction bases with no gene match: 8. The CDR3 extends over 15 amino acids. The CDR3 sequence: CASEKGQRNTGELFF. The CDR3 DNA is TGCGCCAGCGAGAAGGGACAGAGAAACACCGGGGAGCTGTTTTTT.

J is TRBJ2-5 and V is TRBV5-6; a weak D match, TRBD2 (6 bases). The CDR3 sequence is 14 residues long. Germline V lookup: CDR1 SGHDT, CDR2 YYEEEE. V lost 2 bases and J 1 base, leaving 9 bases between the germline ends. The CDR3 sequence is CASSFGGTQETQYF. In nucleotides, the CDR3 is TGTGCCAGCAGCTTCGGCGGGACCCAAGAGACCCAGTACTTC.

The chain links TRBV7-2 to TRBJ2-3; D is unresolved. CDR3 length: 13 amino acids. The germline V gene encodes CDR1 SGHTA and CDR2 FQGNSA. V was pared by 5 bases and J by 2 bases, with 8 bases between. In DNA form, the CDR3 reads TGTGCCAGCAGCCCCGGAAACACAGATACGCAGTATTTT. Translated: CASSPGNTDTQYF. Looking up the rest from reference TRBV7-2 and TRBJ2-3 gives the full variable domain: GAGVSQSPSNKVTEKGKDVELRCDPISGHTALYWYRQSLGQGLEFLIYFQGNSAPDKSGLPSDRFSAERTGGSVSTLTIQRTQQEDSAVYLCASSPGNTDTQYFGPGTRLTVL.

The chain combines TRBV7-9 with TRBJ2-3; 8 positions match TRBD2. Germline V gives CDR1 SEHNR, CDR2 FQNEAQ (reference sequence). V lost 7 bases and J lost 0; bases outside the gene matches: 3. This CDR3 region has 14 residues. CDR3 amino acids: CASTLAGSTDTQYF. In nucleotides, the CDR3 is TGTGCCAGCACCCTAGCGGGTAGCACAGATACGCAGTATTTT.

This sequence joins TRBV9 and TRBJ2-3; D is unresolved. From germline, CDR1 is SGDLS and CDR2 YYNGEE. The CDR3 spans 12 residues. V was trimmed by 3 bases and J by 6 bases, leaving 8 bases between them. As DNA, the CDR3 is TGTGCCAGCAGCGCCCAGGTGGATACGCAGTATTTT. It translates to CASSAQVDTQYF.